The 23 T cell receptor beta chains presented below share a single source sample, sequenced in a study of low-dose radiotherapy and immunotherapy resistance in tumors. Time point of the sample: before trial treatment. Over about 19 PCR cycles, TCRs were amplified from a constant-region primer and V-primer adapter. TCRdb analysed the reads with MiXCR anew, one entry per CDR3 protein. The data show tens of thousands of distinct CDR3 sequences, about an eighth seen once. The sample here was PBMCs, taken before treatment. The receptor set was obtained from a female donor with ovarian cancer.

Regarding this clonotype: A far larger clone lies a single base away; this is likely a read error. The chain recombines TRBV13 with TRBJ2-7; 9 nucleotides match TRBD1. This CDR3 has 13 residues. Per the germline V gene, CDR1 is PRHDT and CDR2 is FYEKMQ (reference sequence). V was clipped by 8 bases and J by 5 bases; unmatched bases: 7. CDR3 sequence reads: CASQGQGSDEQYV. CDR3 nucleotides: TGTGCCAGCCAGGGACAGGGTAGCGACGAGCAGTACGTC.

This clonotype was seen repeatedly, ten times or more. V gene TRBV10-3 combines with J gene TRBJ1-6; D call uncertain. The germline V and J ends were trimmed by 3 bases and 0 bases, with 9 bases remaining between them. In germline, CDR1 is ENHRY, CDR2 SYGVKD. The CDR3 has 16 residues. CDR3 sequence reads: CAISESADSYNSPLHF. In DNA, the CDR3 is TGTGCCATCAGTGAATCAGCCGACTCCTATAATTCACCCCTCCACTTT.

The table lists this clonotype with many counts. The chain links TRBV19 to TRBJ2-3; weak D call: TRBD2 (5 bases). Germline assignment: CDR1 LNHDA and CDR2 SQIVND (reference sequence). The CDR3 is 11 residues long. The V end was cut by 7 bases, the J end by 8 bases, with 10 bases between. The DNA for the CDR3 is TGTGCCAGTATGGCCGGAGGTACGCAGTATTTT. This encodes CASMAGGTQYF.

This clonotype was observed at least ten times. The rearrangement uses TRBV20-1 and TRBJ2-1; D may correspond to TRBD1 or TRBD2 (6 bases each). The CDR3 contains 11 residues. V was clipped by 3 bases and J by 9 bases, with 9 bases between them. Germline assignment: CDR1 DFQATT and CDR2 SNEGSKA (reference sequence). As DNA, the CDR3 is TGCAGTGCTAGCGGGGGCAGTGAGCAGTTCTTC. Amino acid sequence: CSASGGSEQFF.

This clonotype was observed many times. The chain has TRBV19 and TRBJ2-7; D may be TRBD1 or TRBD2 (7 bases each). V dropped 9 bases and J dropped 3 bases, with 18 bases sitting between them. Per the germline V gene, CDR1 is LNHDA and CDR2 is SQIVND (reference sequence). This CDR3 has 14 amino acids. In DNA form, the CDR3 reads TGTGCCAGCAACAGCGGGACAGTTTTCTACGAGCAGTACTTC. This gives the protein CASNSGTVFYEQYF.

This clonotype was seen ten or more times. V usage is TRBV2 and J usage is TRBJ1-1, with D maybe TRBD1 (6 bases). The CDR3 length is 13 residues. Trimming stripped 5 bases from V and 5 bases from J, with 12 bases between. In germline, CDR1 is SNHLY, CDR2 FYNNEI. This CDR3 is CASSRQQGTEAFF. DNA for the CDR3: TGTGCCAGCAGTCGACAGCAGGGGACTGAAGCTTTCTTT.

This clonotype was counted at least ten times. The chain recombines TRBV6-5 with TRBJ2-3; D unresolved. V lost 0 bases and J lost 6, with 10 bases in between. Germline lookup yields CDR1 MNHEY and CDR2 SVGAGI. This CDR3 region has 14 residues. In nucleotides, the CDR3 is TGTGCCAGCAGTTACTCGGCCAGCCGGGATACGCAGTATTTT. Translation: CASSYSASRDTQYF.

This clonotype has at least ten counts. The J gene is TRBJ2-5, the V gene TRBV3-1, with 8 bases aligning to TRBD1. This CDR3 has 13 residues. Germline values: CDR1 LGHDT, CDR2 YNNKEL (reference sequence). Trimming took 4 bases from V and 5 from J; bases not matched to a gene: 3. CDR3 bases: TGTGCCAGCAGCCGGACAGGGAGCGAGACCCAGTACTTC. Translated, it gives CASSRTGSETQYF.

The chain joins TRBV5-1 to TRBJ2-4, with D perhaps given as TRBD1 or TRBD2 (5 bases each). Germline V lookup: CDR1 SGHRS, CDR2 YFSETQ. The CDR3 is 18 residues long. V was trimmed by 4 bases and J by 5 bases, leaving 25 bases between them. DNA of the CDR3: TGCGCCAGCAGCAGGGACGGGTCTGGAAAGAAGTACGAAAACATTCAGTACTTC. Its translation is CASSRDGSGKKYENIQYF.

This clonotype came up many times. The chain combines TRBV9 with TRBJ2-7; a weak D match, TRBD2 (5 bases). Germline V CDR1 and CDR2: SGDLS, YYNGEE. V shed 0 bases and J shed 0 bases, with 10 bases lying between them. CDR3 length equals 15 residues. CDR3 in amino acids: CASSVGPTSSYEQYF. CDR3 coding DNA: TGTGCCAGCAGCGTAGGGCCTACTAGCTCCTACGAGCAGTACTTC.

The V gene is TRBV9, the J gene TRBJ2-7, with D unresolved. Trimming shortened V by 0 bases and J by 5 bases, and 9 bases separated the two germline ends. The CDR3 length is 13 residues. Germline CDR1 SGDLS, CDR2 YYNGEE. This chain's CDR3 is CASSVGHLDEQYF. DNA for the CDR3: TGTGCCAGCAGCGTAGGACATCTCGACGAGCAGTACTTC.

This clonotype was counted ten times or more. This chain uses TRBV18 with TRBJ2-7; D might be TRBD2 (6 bases). The CDR3 length is 14 residues. Trimming pared 3 bases from V and 1 base from J, leaving 10 bases between. Germline V gene lookup returns CDR1 KGHSH and CDR2 LQKENI. The CDR3 nucleotides are TGTGCCAGCTCACCGGGGACTGGTTCCTACGAGCAGTACTTC. Residues: CASSPGTGSYEQYF.

This sequence joins TRBV5-4 and TRBJ2-7; D not certain. CDR3 length: 12 amino acids. V gave up 0 bases and J gave up 4 bases, with 5 bases separating them. Germline CDR1 SGHNT, CDR2 YYREEE (reference sequence). The DNA of the CDR3 is TGTGCCAGCAGCTTGGCCCGGTACGAGCAGTACTTC. Translated: CASSLARYEQYF.

This clonotype was counted ten times or more. The chain carries TRBV7-8 and TRBJ1-6; 7 bases align to TRBD1. Germline lookup yields CDR1 SGHVS and CDR2 FQNEAQ. After removal of 5 bases from V and 7 bases from J, the junction contained 5 bases not matched to a gene. The CDR3 totals 14 residues. CDR3 loop: CASSDRDRNSPLHF. The DNA for the CDR3 is TGTGCCAGCAGCGACCGGGACAGAAATTCACCCCTCCACTTT.

The table lists this clonotype with many counts. The rearrangement uses TRBV5-1 and TRBJ2-3; D may be TRBD2 (5 bases). V lost 3 bases, J lost 7 bases, and 18 bases lay in between. The CDR3 totals 15 residues. Germline CDR1 reads SGHRS; CDR2 reads YFSETQ. CDR3 in DNA: TGCGCCAGCAGCTCAACGGACTCCTTTAGGAATACGCAGTATTTT. This gives the protein CASSSTDSFRNTQYF.

This clonotype was seen at least ten times. This chain uses TRBV5-1 with TRBJ2-1; TRBD2 matches at 12 bases. Per germline, CDR1 SGHRS and CDR2 YFSETQ. This CDR3 contains 15 residues. V gave up 4 bases and J gave up 8 bases; unmatched junction bases: 7. The CDR3 coding sequence is TGCGCCAGCAGCCTGATGACTAGCGGGGGACATGAGCAGTTCTTC. It yields the protein CASSLMTSGGHEQFF. The variable domain in full, completed from reference TRBV5-1 and TRBJ2-1, reads KAGVTQTPRYLIKTRGQQVTLSCSPISGHRSVSWYQQTPGQGLQFLFEYFSETQRNKGNFPGRFSGRQFSNSRSEMNVSTLELGDSALYLCASSLMTSGGHEQFFGPGTRLTVL.

Turning to this clonotype: With a far larger clone one base away, a read error is the likely cause. The rearrangement uses TRBV27 and TRBJ2-5; the match to TRBD1 covers 8 bases. This CDR3 contains 15 residues. Per the germline V gene, CDR1 is MNHEY and CDR2 is SMNVEV (reference sequence). V lost 7 bases, J lost 11 bases, and 18 bases stayed unmatched. CDR3 amino acids: CASTVGQGAYNEQYF. Written as DNA, the CDR3 is TGTGCCAGCACCGTAGGACAGGGAGCCTACAATGAGCAGTACTTC.

This chain joins TRBV13 and TRBJ2-7; 8 bases are shared with TRBD1. The germline CDR1 and CDR2 sequences are PRHDT and FYEKMQ (reference sequence). The CDR3 covers 14 residues. V lost 5 bases to trimming and J lost 3 bases; unmatched junction nucleotides: 6. In DNA, the CDR3 is TGTGCCAGCAGCGTCGGACAGGGCGGCTACGAGCAGTACTTC. It translates to CASSVGQGGYEQYF.

This clonotype was recorded at least ten times. The J gene is TRBJ2-7, the V gene TRBV6-8; TRBD1 agrees at 9 bases. This CDR3 comprises 15 residues. CDR1 and CDR2 from the germline V gene are MNHGY and SAAAGT. Germline trimming cut 6 bases from V and 0 bases from J; bases unmatched to any gene: 6. The CDR3 DNA reads as TGTGCCAGCAGATCCGGACAGGGGTCCTCCTACGAGCAGTACTTC. It is translated as CASRSGQGSSYEQYF.

This clonotype has just a few counts. The chain combines TRBV5-1 with TRBJ2-2; no clear D gene. Trimming removed 0 bases from V and 4 bases from J, with 7 bases in between. Germline CDR1 is SGHRS and CDR2 is YFSETQ. This CDR3 contains 14 residues. DNA for the CDR3: TGCGCCAGCAGCTTGGCCGGGTTCACCGGGGAGCTGTTTTTT. Translation gives CASSLAGFTGELFF.

This clonotype was observed many times. The chain couples TRBV7-3 to TRBJ2-7, with D maybe TRBD2 (7 bases). V lost 6 bases, J lost 5 bases, and 14 bases lay in between. This CDR3 has 13 residues. The germline gives CDR1 SGHTA, CDR2 FQGTGA. The CDR3 here is CASSLGGPNEQYF. The CDR3 DNA follows: TGTGCCAGCAGTTTGGGGGGGCCCAACGAGCAGTACTTC.

This clonotype was counted ten times or more. The V call is TRBV14, the J call TRBJ1-6; D might be TRBD1 (6 bases). CDR1 SGHDN and CDR2 FVKESK come from the germline V gene. V lost 2 bases, J lost 9 bases, and 8 bases lay in between. The CDR3 has 13 residues. As DNA, the CDR3 is TGTGCCAGCAGCCAAACAGGGTTTTCACCCCTCCACTTT. It is translated as CASSQTGFSPLHF.

For this clonotype: It is likely a read error: a sequence one base away is far more abundant. The chain carries TRBV13 and TRBJ2-7, with a tentative D call TRBD1 (5 bases). The CDR3 extends over 14 amino acids. Germline V gives CDR1 PRHDT, CDR2 FYEKMQ (reference sequence). The CDR3 loop reads CASSLLGVLYEQHF. The CDR3 coding sequence is TGTGCCAGCAGCTTACTAGGGGTCCTCTACGAGCAGCACTTC. Looking up the rest from reference TRBV13 and TRBJ2-7 gives the full variable domain: AAGVIQSPRHLIKEKRETATLKCYPIPRHDTVYWYQQGPGQDPQFLISFYEKMQSDKGSIPDRFSAQQFSDYHSELNMSSLELGDSALYFCASSLLGVLYEQHFGPGTRLTVT.